These 22 T cell receptor beta chains share one sample of origin, sequenced in a study of blood T cell repertoires in COVID-19. The table came from immunoSEQ multiplex PCR; TCRdb's copy has only in-frame clones and leaves some out. The data hold around 340,000 clones, with roughly nine tenths observed a single time. The sample was peripheral blood. The receptors come from a woman between 55 and 75 years old with COVID-19, enrolled during active disease.

The genes are TRBV2 and TRBJ1-2; 9 nucleotides line up with TRBD1. Germline V CDR1 and CDR2: SNHLY, FYNNEI. Trimming cost V 4 bases and J 3 bases; bases outside gene matches: 6. This CDR3 spans 15 amino acids. The CDR3 nucleotides are TGTGCCAGCAGTGTATTGGACAGGGGTTACTATGGCTACACCTTC. Its translation is CASSVLDRGYYGYTF.

The chain couples TRBV5-4 to TRBJ1-3; D is undetermined. CDR3 size: 14 residues. Trimming stripped 0 bases from V and 3 bases from J, with 7 bases between. CDR1 and CDR2 from the germline V gene are SGHNT and YYREEE (reference sequence). The CDR3 DNA is TGTGCCAGCAGCTTGGGCAGTGATGGAAACACCATATATTTT. This gives the protein CASSLGSDGNTIYF.

The V gene is TRBV28, the J gene TRBJ1-2; 7 nucleotides match TRBD1. Trimming at V came to 6 bases and at J to 4 bases, leaving 5 bases not matched to a gene. CDR1 MDHEN and CDR2 SYDVKM come from the germline V gene. The CDR3 runs to 13 residues. The CDR3 sequence is CASRSGQFYGYTF. The CDR3, as DNA: TGTGCCAGCAGATCGGGACAGTTCTATGGCTACACCTTC.

The chain is built from TRBV6-1 and TRBJ2-1; 16 nucleotides line up with TRBD2. With 2 bases clipped from V and 2 bases from J, the junction kept 12 bases outside the gene matches. Germline CDR1 and CDR2: MNHNS and SASEGT. The CDR3 loop spans 21 amino acids. CDR3 amino acids: CASSETLGTSGGAWAYNEQFF. CDR3 nucleotide sequence: TGTGCCAGCAGTGAAACGTTGGGGACTAGCGGGGGGGCCTGGGCCTACAATGAGCAGTTCTTC.

V gene TRBV5-1 combines with J gene TRBJ1-1, with 7 bases aligning to TRBD1. The CDR3 loop spans 14 amino acids. Germline CDR1 reads SGHRS; CDR2 reads YFSETQ. The V segment lost 4 bases and the J segment 6 bases; nucleotides outside the gene matches: 9. The CDR3 spells CASSTQGVQAEAFF. The CDR3 DNA is TGCGCCAGCAGCACCCAGGGGGTGCAAGCTGAAGCTTTCTTT.

A note on this clone: Other DNA sequences from this sample encode an identical CDR3 as well. The chain is built from TRBV2 and TRBJ1-1, with D uncertain. In germline, CDR1 is SNHLY, CDR2 FYNNEI. CDR3 size: 13 residues. V shed 3 bases and J shed 2 bases, with 7 bases lying between them. The CDR3 protein is CASSDRGNTEAFF. The DNA for the CDR3 is TGTGCCAGCAGTGATCGGGGTAACACTGAAGCTTTCTTT.

This rearrangement joins TRBV6-5 to TRBJ2-2; maybe TRBD1 (6 bases). Germline-derived CDR1 and CDR2 are MNHEY and SVGAGI. With 6 bases removed from V and 13 bases from J, the gap between germline ends came to 21 bases. The CDR3 runs to 14 residues. CDR3 sequence (DNA): TGTGCCAGCAGAGTCGCAGGGGTTAAAAATGGGCTGTTTTTT. This encodes CASRVAGVKNGLFF.

Turning to this clone: Other DNA sequences from this sample encode an identical CDR3 as well. V gene TRBV9 combines with J gene TRBJ2-5; 11 bases fit TRBD2. In germline, CDR1 is SGDLS, CDR2 YYNGEE. This CDR3 spans 17 amino acids. V gave up 0 bases and J gave up 1 base; unmatched junction bases: 5. The CDR3 DNA is TGTGCCAGCAGCGTAGCTCCGCTAGCGGGGGGCCAAGAGACCCAGTACTTC. This translates into CASSVAPLAGGQETQYF.

In this sample, this clone turned up a few times. The J gene is TRBJ2-1, the V gene TRBV18; maybe TRBD1 (7 bases). Germline CDR1 is KGHSH and CDR2 is LQKENI. Trimming shortened V by 0 bases and J by 12 bases, and 12 bases separated the two germline ends. This CDR3 has 13 amino acids. CDR3 sequence: CASSPPHRGGQFF. In DNA form, the CDR3 reads TGTGCCAGCTCACCACCGCACAGGGGAGGGCAGTTCTTC.

The genes are TRBV30 and TRBJ1-2; 7 positions match TRBD1. The V gene end was trimmed by 3 bases and the J gene end by 3 bases; junction bases not matched to a gene: 13. In germline, CDR1 is GTSNPN, CDR2 SVGIG (reference sequence). The CDR3 totals 16 residues. CDR3 protein: CAWRKVGQYVDYGYTF. The CDR3, as DNA: TGTGCCTGGAGGAAGGTGGGACAGTACGTGGACTATGGCTACACCTTC.

This clone was picked up a small number of times. V usage is TRBV7-3 and J usage is TRBJ2-1; maybe TRBD2 (6 bases). Germline V CDR1 and CDR2: SGHTA, FQGTGA. The V end lost 5 bases, the J end lost 0 bases, and 17 bases lay between the germline ends. The CDR3 length is 17 residues. This chain's CDR3 is CASSPGDWPSSYNEQFF. DNA for the CDR3: TGTGCCAGCAGCCCGGGGGACTGGCCCAGCTCCTACAATGAGCAGTTCTTC.

The chain has TRBV5-8 and TRBJ1-5; TRBD1 matches 10 bases. The CDR3 sequence is 18 residues long. Germline V gene lookup returns CDR1 SGHTS and CDR2 YDEGEE. Trimming took 2 bases from V and 0 from J; bases not matched to a gene: 8. The DNA of the CDR3 is TGTGCCAGCAGCTTTGACAGGGGGCTAGGTTATAGCAATCAGCCCCAGCATTTT. It encodes CASSFDRGLGYSNQPQHF.

The gene calls are TRBV13 and TRBJ2-3; D is perhaps TRBD2 (5 bases). The V and J ends lost 5 bases and 0 bases respectively, with 6 bases between them. Germline-derived CDR1 and CDR2 are PRHDT and FYEKMQ (reference sequence). There are 13 residues in the CDR3. Written as DNA, the CDR3 is TGTGCCAGCAGCCGGACTAGCACAGATACGCAGTATTTT. Translation gives CASSRTSTDTQYF.

The V and J genes are TRBV5-1 and TRBJ2-3, with 9 positions matching TRBD2. Germline trimming cut 0 bases from V and 6 bases from J; bases unmatched to any gene: 8. This CDR3 has 16 residues. Germline CDR1 is SGHRS and CDR2 is YFSETQ. The CDR3 DNA follows: TGCGCCAGCAGCTTGGACGGCGGGGGGGCCGGGGATACGCAGTATTTT. As protein: CASSLDGGGAGDTQYF.

The V and J genes are TRBV4-2 and TRBJ1-4; D gene ambiguous. The CDR3 runs to 16 residues. Germline loops: CDR1 LGHNA, CDR2 YNFKEQ. V dropped 1 base and J dropped 8 bases, with 17 bases sitting between them. CDR3: CASSQAQDLPAEKLFF. The DNA of the CDR3 is TGTGCCAGCAGCCAAGCTCAGGATCTCCCTGCGGAAAAACTGTTTTTT.

The chain couples TRBV29-1 to TRBJ2-2, with 7 bases aligning to TRBD1. Trimming removed 4 bases from V and 7 bases from J; junction bases left unmatched: 12. This CDR3 contains 15 residues. Germline CDR1 SQVTM, CDR2 ANQGSEA. This CDR3 reads CSVGTPDRVGGELFF. CDR3 nucleotides: TGCAGCGTTGGAACTCCTGACAGGGTTGGCGGGGAGCTGTTTTTT.

This chain connects TRBV7-9 to TRBJ2-2; 7 nucleotides agree with TRBD1. The junction had 5 bases not matched to a gene; V was cut back by 7 bases and J by 6 bases. The CDR3 runs 13 residues. Germline CDR1 reads SEHNR; CDR2 reads FQNEAQ (reference sequence). This chain's CDR3 is CASNPGQSGELFF. As DNA, the CDR3 is TGTGCCAGCAACCCGGGACAGTCCGGGGAGCTGTTTTTT.

The chain recombines TRBV10-2 with TRBJ1-2, with D perhaps matching TRBD1 (6 bases). CDR1 and CDR2 from the germline V gene are WSHSY and SAAADI. Deletions cut 4 bases from V and 2 bases from J, with 8 bases between. The CDR3 covers 13 residues. CDR3 loop: CASSGTVNYGYTF. CDR3 nucleotides: TGCGCCAGCAGTGGGACAGTGAACTATGGCTACACCTTC.

The chain is built from TRBV5-1 and TRBJ1-1; 10 positions match TRBD1. Germline V CDR1 and CDR2: SGHRS, YFSETQ. V lost 4 bases, J lost 5 bases, and 8 bases stayed unmatched. This CDR3 contains 15 residues. CDR3 sequence reads: CASSLGTGARTEAFF. In nucleotides, the CDR3 is TGCGCCAGCAGCCTAGGGACAGGGGCGCGGACTGAAGCTTTCTTT. Based on the CDR3 plus reference TRBV5-1 and TRBJ1-1, the full variable domain is KAGVTQTPRYLIKTRGQQVTLSCSPISGHRSVSWYQQTPGQGLQFLFEYFSETQRNKGNFPGRFSGRQFSNSRSEMNVSTLELGDSALYLCASSLGTGARTEAFFGQGTRLTVV.

This clone was recorded only once. V gene TRBV7-6 combines with J gene TRBJ1-4, with TRBD1 matching 9 bases. V dropped 5 bases and J dropped 5; count of bases not matched to a gene: 9. In germline, CDR1 is SGHVS, CDR2 FNYEAQ. CDR3 size: 16 residues. The CDR3 coding sequence is TGTGCCAGCAGCGCCCACGGGACAGGGATAAATGAAAAACTGTTTTTT. Translation gives CASSAHGTGINEKLFF.

This sequence joins TRBV10-3 and TRBJ1-3; D is uncertain. V lost 6 bases and J 0 bases, leaving 9 bases between the germline ends. CDR1 ENHRY and CDR2 SYGVKD come from the germline V gene. This CDR3 region has 14 residues. The CDR3 spells CAIRAPSSGNTIYF. For the CDR3, the DNA is TGTGCCATCAGAGCCCCTAGCTCTGGAAACACCATATATTTT.

The rearrangement joins TRBV28 to TRBJ1-1; perhaps TRBD1 as D (6 bases). V was pared by 7 bases and J by 1 base, with 16 bases between. The CDR3 covers 15 residues. In germline, CDR1 is MDHEN, CDR2 SYDVKM. This CDR3 reads CASTATGTANTEAFF. The DNA for the CDR3 is TGTGCCAGCACCGCAACAGGGACCGCGAACACTGAAGCTTTCTTT.